This entry lists 29 T cell receptor beta chains sequenced from one sample in a study of Graves' ophthalmopathy and Graves' hyperthyroidism. TCR beta CDR3 regions were amplified from RNA transcripts. Scientists carried out first-round RT-PCR using HTBI primers and then a second-round multiplex PCR. TCRdb re-derived calls from the multiplex PCR reads in MiXCR, one entry per CDR3 protein. The table has 560,000 or so distinct CDR3 sequences, less than 45% seen once. Material: peripheral blood or thyroid tissue (not recorded which). The receptors come from an adult man with Graves' hyperthyroidism.

This clonotype was found many times. This sequence joins TRBV24-1 and TRBJ1-2; maybe TRBD1 (5 bases). V was pared by 0 bases and J by 4 bases, with 14 bases between. Germline CDR1 reads KGHDR; CDR2 reads SFDVKD. This CDR3 comprises 16 residues. The CDR3 loop is CATSDLGQGGIYGYTF. CDR3 nucleotides: TGTGCCACCAGTGATTTGGGGCAGGGAGGGATCTATGGCTACACCTTC.

The table lists this clonotype with many counts. This CDR3 reads CASSYSGRGSQETQYF. Here the CDR3 DNA reads TGTGCCAGCAGTTACTCGGGCAGGGGTAGCCAAGAGACCCAGTACTTC. The V and J genes are TRBV6-6 and TRBJ2-5, with D perhaps TRBD1 (6 bases). The germline CDR1 and CDR2 sequences are MNHNY and SVGAGI (reference sequence). This CDR3 has 16 amino acids. Trimming took 0 bases from V and 1 from J, leaving 12 bases between them.

The chain carries TRBV7-4 and TRBJ2-7; D uncertain. The germline CDR1 and CDR2 sequences are SGHVT and SQSDAQ. The CDR3 is made up of 14 amino acids. Between the trimmed V and J ends, which lost 5 bases and 1 base, there was a span of 12 bases. CDR3: CASSARPLSYEQYF. The CDR3 DNA reads TGTGCCAGCAGCGCCCGCCCACTTTCCTACGAGCAGTACTTC. Full variable domain (outside the CDR3, taken from reference TRBV7-4 and TRBJ2-7): GAGVSQSPRYKVAKRGRDVALRCDSISGHVTLYWYRQTLGQGSEVLTYSQSDAQRDKSGRPSGRFSAERPERSVSTLKIQRTEQGDSAVYLCASSARPLSYEQYFGPGTRLTVT.

The V call is TRBV7-9, the J call TRBJ2-7, with 8 bases lining up with TRBD1. CDR1 and CDR2 from the germline V gene are SEHNR and FQNEAQ (reference sequence). V was pared by 6 bases and J by 3 bases, with 10 bases of the junction left unmatched. This CDR3 is 15 amino acids long. CDR3 protein: CASRGDRGSLYEQYF. CDR3 coding DNA: TGTGCCAGCAGGGGAGACAGGGGAAGCCTCTACGAGCAGTACTTC.

This clonotype was detected ten times or more. The gene calls are TRBV6-5 and TRBJ2-7; 7 nucleotides agree with TRBD2. The trim removed 2 bases at V and 2 bases at J, leaving 6 bases unmatched. This CDR3 region has 15 residues. Per germline, CDR1 MNHEY and CDR2 SVGAGI. This CDR3 reads CASSYRGDGTYEQYF. Here the CDR3 DNA reads TGTGCCAGCAGTTACCGGGGGGACGGGACCTACGAGCAGTACTTC.

The CDR3 region has the DNA TGTGCCAGCAGTGAAGACGGGACCACCCTCCACTTT. Amino acid sequence: CASSEDGTTLHF. The V call is TRBV2, the J call TRBJ1-6; D might be TRBD1 (5 bases). Germline values: CDR1 SNHLY, CDR2 FYNNEI. Trimming stripped 1 base from V and 14 bases from J, with 9 bases between. This CDR3 is 12 amino acids long.

The sample holds many counts of this clonotype. The chain has TRBV5-1 and TRBJ2-6; D is ambiguous. V was pared by 4 bases and J by 0 bases, with 5 bases between. CDR1 SGHRS and CDR2 YFSETQ come from the germline V gene. The CDR3 is 14 amino acids. In nucleotides, the CDR3 is TGCGCCAGCAGCGGGGTCTCTGGGGCCAACGTCCTGACTTTC. This translates into CASSGVSGANVLTF.

This clonotype showed up just once. A much larger clone lies one base from this, so it may be a read error. The chain links TRBV7-9 to TRBJ2-5; perhaps TRBD2 as D (5 bases). This CDR3 spans 14 amino acids. From germline, CDR1 is SEHNR and CDR2 FQNEAQ (reference sequence). Here the CDR3 reads CASGQTREMETQYF. The CDR3, as DNA: TGCGCCAGCGGCCAAACCCGGGAAATGGAGACCCAGTACTTC.

In its sample, this clonotype was seen once. One base away lies a much larger clone, so this may be a sequencing read error. The genes are TRBV11-1 and TRBJ1-2, with a tentative D call TRBD1 (5 bases). V lost 7 bases and J lost 4, with 16 bases in between. The CDR3 length is 14 residues. Germline CDR1 SGHAT, CDR2 FQDESV (reference sequence). In DNA, the CDR3 is TGTGCCAGCACCGTGCCCACAGGCTCCTATGGCTACACCTTC. Protein sequence: CASTVPTGSYGYTF. The variable domain in full, completed from reference TRBV11-1 and TRBJ1-2, reads EAEVAQSPRYKITEKSQAVAFWCDPISGHATLYWYRQILGQGPELLVQFQDESVVDDSQLPKDRFSAERLKGVDSTLKIQPAELGDSAMYLCASTVPTGSYGYTFGSGTRLTVV.

This clonotype was recorded once. The germline gene is not matched at one end of the junction; a read error may be the cause. V and J are TRBV10-3 and TRBJ2-2; 8 nucleotides agree with TRBD1. CDR1 is ENHRY, CDR2 SYGVKD, per germline. The CDR3 has 15 amino acids. The CDR3: CASSFAGQGAGELFF. The CDR3 DNA reads TGTGCCAGCAGTTTCGCCGGACAGGGCGCCGGGGAGCTGTTTTTT.

The chain couples TRBV7-9 to TRBJ2-7; TRBD1 is a possible D gene (6 bases). Per germline, CDR1 SEHNR and CDR2 FQNEAQ (reference sequence). This CDR3 contains 14 residues. Between the trimmed V and J ends, which lost 2 bases and 5 bases, there was a span of 13 bases. CDR3 region: CASSLSTGSNEQYF. In DNA, the CDR3 is TGTGCCAGCAGCTTATCAACAGGGTCCAACGAGCAGTACTTC.

V usage is TRBV24-1 and J usage is TRBJ2-7, with no clear D. This CDR3 has 14 amino acids. Trimming cost V 2 bases and J 4 bases, with 11 bases left between them. The V gene's germline CDR1 is KGHDR and CDR2 SFDVKD. The CDR3 DNA reads as TGTGCCACCAGTGATTATAGCCGTCCTTACGAGCAGTACTTC. Translated, it gives CATSDYSRPYEQYF.

This chain connects TRBV10-3 to TRBJ2-1, with D tentatively TRBD2 (5 bases). V lost 3 bases, J lost 5 bases, and 5 bases lay in between. This CDR3 has 12 amino acids. Per the germline V gene, CDR1 is ENHRY and CDR2 is SYGVKD. The CDR3 nucleotides read TGTGCCATCAGTGAAGCGGACAATGAGCAGTTCTTC. Its protein product is CAISEADNEQFF.

This clonotype was picked up many times. The rearrangement uses TRBV5-1 and TRBJ2-5; D remains ambiguous. Germline CDR1 reads SGHRS; CDR2 reads YFSETQ. V was clipped by 2 bases and J by 2 bases, with 7 bases between them. This CDR3 has 13 amino acids. CDR3 bases: TGCGCCAGCAGCTTCCGGGTTCAAGAGACCCAGTACTTC. It encodes CASSFRVQETQYF.

The V and J genes are TRBV5-1 and TRBJ2-7; 9 bases align to TRBD2. Germline V gene lookup returns CDR1 SGHRS and CDR2 YFSETQ. V shed 2 bases and J 4 bases; nucleotides not matched to a gene: 25. This CDR3 spans 21 amino acids. CDR3 DNA: TGCGCCAGCAGCTTACCAACCCGGGACCGGCCCGGGGTAGCGGGAGTTTACGAGCAGTACTTC. Translation gives CASSLPTRDRPGVAGVYEQYF.

The chain couples TRBV28 to TRBJ1-2, with TRBD1 matching over 8 bases. The V gene end was trimmed by 3 bases and the J gene end by 4 bases; junction bases not matched to a gene: 10. Germline assignment: CDR1 MDHEN and CDR2 SYDVKM. This CDR3 contains 16 residues. This CDR3 is CASSFFRQGSPYGYTF. The DNA for the CDR3 is TGTGCCAGCAGTTTTTTCCGACAGGGGTCCCCCTATGGCTACACCTTC.

This clonotype was recorded many times. J is TRBJ1-6 and V is TRBV20-1; TRBD1 matches at 7 bases. The CDR3 covers 17 residues. Looked up from germline, CDR1 is DFQATT and CDR2 is SNEGSKA (reference sequence). Germline trimming cut 1 base from V and 0 bases from J; bases unmatched to any gene: 6. CDR3 loop: CSARGTGLSSYNSPLHF. The CDR3 DNA sequence: TGCAGTGCTAGAGGGACAGGACTTAGCTCCTATAATTCACCCCTCCACTTT.

The genes are TRBV24-1 and TRBJ2-1; weak D call: TRBD1 (6 bases). Trimming took 0 bases from V and 0 from J, leaving 11 bases between them. The germline gives CDR1 KGHDR, CDR2 SFDVKD. The CDR3 extends over 17 amino acids. DNA of the CDR3: TGTGCCACCAGTGATTTGGGAGGACAGAGCTCCTACAATGAGCAGTTCTTC. Encoded protein: CATSDLGGQSSYNEQFF.

The genes are TRBV20-1 and TRBJ2-3; the match to TRBD2 covers 11 bases. Looked up from germline, CDR1 is DFQATT and CDR2 is SNEGSKA (reference sequence). After removal of 6 bases from V and 5 bases from J, the junction contained 7 bases not matched to a gene. The CDR3 loop spans 14 amino acids. DNA for the CDR3: TGCAGTGCCCCGGGACTAGCGGTAGGAGATACGCAGTATTTT. The encoded protein is CSAPGLAVGDTQYF.

Ten or more counts support this clonotype. V is TRBV9 and J is TRBJ2-6; D gene uncertain. Between the trimmed V and J ends, which lost 1 base and 0 bases, there was a span of 14 bases. The CDR3 runs to 18 residues. CDR1 is SGDLS and CDR2 is YYNGEE in the germline V gene. The CDR3 sequence: CASSVRSHLGSGANVLTF. CDR3 nucleotides: TGTGCCAGCAGCGTAAGGTCGCACCTTGGCTCTGGGGCCAACGTCCTGACTTTC.

This chain joins TRBV7-2 and TRBJ2-5; D assignment may be TRBD1 or TRBD2 (5 bases each). The CDR3 totals 17 residues. V shed 1 base and J shed 2 bases, with 17 bases lying between them. CDR1 SGHTA and CDR2 FQGNSA come from the germline V gene. This chain's CDR3 is CASSLGSAAEGQETQYF. The CDR3 bases are TGTGCCAGCAGCTTAGGATCCGCAGCAGAGGGGCAAGAGACCCAGTACTTC.

This clonotype was counted ten times or more. The chain recombines TRBV10-3 with TRBJ1-6, with TRBD1 matching over 8 bases. The V gene end was trimmed by 8 bases and the J gene end by 8 bases; junction bases not matched to a gene: 5. This CDR3 comprises 13 residues. Looked up from germline, CDR1 is ENHRY and CDR2 is SYGVKD. The CDR3 is CAIGDRWDSPLHF. The CDR3 nucleotides are TGTGCCATCGGGGACAGGTGGGATTCACCCCTCCACTTT.

This clonotype was detected ten times or more. V and J are TRBV4-1 and TRBJ2-7; D uncertain. V lost 1 base and J lost 0, with 10 bases in between. CDR1 is MGHRA and CDR2 is YSYEKL in the germline V gene. CDR3 length equals 15 residues. CDR3 bases: TGCGCCAGCAGCCAAGGGAACTTGAACTCCTACGAGCAGTACTTC. Protein: CASSQGNLNSYEQYF.

V is TRBV7-2 and J is TRBJ2-5; D is ambiguous. Trimming shortened V by 1 base and J by 2 bases, and 8 bases separated the two germline ends. Germline assignment: CDR1 SGHTA and CDR2 FQGNSA. The CDR3 is 14 amino acids. CDR3 DNA: TGTGCCAGCAGCTTAGTGGGGATGCAAGAGACCCAGTACTTC. Encoded protein: CASSLVGMQETQYF.

The chain has TRBV11-3 and TRBJ2-7; D is possibly TRBD1 (5 bases). The DNA matches TRBJ2-1 better at its end, which makes the J call doubtful. Germline V lookup: CDR1 SGHNT, CDR2 YENEEA. The length of the CDR3 is 16 residues. CDR3 sequence: CASSLGQGIGYNEQFF. The DNA of the CDR3 is TGTGCCAGCAGCTTAGGCCAGGGCATCGGCTACAATGAGCAGTTCTTC.

V is TRBV15 and J is TRBJ1-5; D is undetermined. Germline lookup yields CDR1 LNHNV and CDR2 YYDKDF (reference sequence). CDR3 length equals 14 residues. Trimming cost V 6 bases and J 7 bases, with 16 bases left between them. CDR3 nucleotide sequence: TGTGCCACCAGTACAGCCCAAGTTGAGCAGCCCCAGCATTTT. It codes for CATSTAQVEQPQHF.

This clonotype appeared many times. J is TRBJ2-7 and V is TRBV6-5; D ambiguous. The CDR3 runs to 12 residues. Trimming removed 6 bases at V and 4 bases at J, with 10 bases between. The germline gives CDR1 MNHEY, CDR2 SVGAGI. The CDR3 loop is CASRHQSYEQYF. The CDR3 region has the DNA TGTGCCAGCAGGCACCAGTCGTACGAGCAGTACTTC.

This clonotype was counted a few times. The CDR3 spells CASSFSWTYEQYF. CDR3 nucleotides: TGTGCCAGCAGTTTCTCTTGGACCTACGAGCAGTACTTC. The J gene is TRBJ2-7, the V gene TRBV28; D uncertain. Germline V CDR1 and CDR2: MDHEN, SYDVKM. With 3 bases removed from V and 2 bases from J, the gap between germline ends came to 8 bases. The length of the CDR3 is 13 residues.

This clonotype was observed at least ten times. The chain recombines TRBV6-5 with TRBJ2-5; D ambiguous. This CDR3 spans 14 amino acids. Looked up from germline, CDR1 is MNHEY and CDR2 is SVGAGI. The V end lost 2 bases, the J end lost 3 bases, and 10 bases lay between the germline ends. CDR3 sequence (DNA): TGTGCCAGCAGTTACGTGACGGCGAAAGAGACCCAGTACTTC. It is translated as CASSYVTAKETQYF.